A single sample is the source of the 10 T cell receptor beta chains below, sequenced in a study of shared clonotypes between healthy human individuals. The method was immunoSEQ multiplex PCR; TCRdb's version includes in-frame clones alone and lacks a portion of them. The sample consists of around 700,000 clones, 55% to 75% of them appearing once. The material sequenced was memory CD4+ T cells sorted from blood. Subset indicated: CD45RA-negative fraction. These receptors were obtained from a young woman in good health.

V usage is TRBV7-9 and J usage is TRBJ1-1; 8 bases agree with TRBD1. This CDR3 comprises 14 residues. From germline, CDR1 is SEHNR and CDR2 FQNEAQ (reference sequence). V shed 7 bases and J 1 base; nucleotides not matched to a gene: 5. CDR3 amino acids: CASNRQGANTEAFF. CDR3 bases: TGTGCCAGCAACCGTCAGGGGGCGAACACTGAAGCTTTCTTT. The full variable domain, completed using reference TRBV7-9 and TRBJ1-1, is DTGVSQNPRHKITKRGQNVTFRCDPISEHNRLYWYRQTLGQGPEFLTYFQNEAQLEKSRLLSDRFSAERPKGSFSTLEIQRTEQGDSAMYLCASNRQGANTEAFFGQGTRLTVV.

The J gene is TRBJ1-4, the V gene TRBV7-6; D unresolved. This CDR3 spans 15 amino acids. Deletions cut 5 bases from V and 4 bases from J, with 14 bases between. Germline CDR1 and CDR2: SGHVS and FNYEAQ. The CDR3 protein is CASSPATEVNEKLFF. In DNA form, the CDR3 reads TGTGCCAGCAGCCCCGCGACGGAAGTTAATGAAAAACTGTTTTTT.

The J gene is TRBJ1-5, the V gene TRBV6-5; D is perhaps TRBD1 (6 bases). The CDR3 has 15 amino acids. Germline CDR1 and CDR2: MNHEY and SVGAGI. V shed 6 bases and J shed 1 base, with 13 bases lying between them. CDR3: CASRLTGGSNQPQHF. CDR3 nucleotide sequence: TGTGCCAGCAGGTTGACAGGTGGGAGCAATCAGCCCCAGCATTTT.

The chain uses TRBV7-9 and TRBJ2-5; 9 bases are shared with TRBD2. Germline V gene data show CDR1 as SEHNR and CDR2 as FQNEAQ (reference sequence). The CDR3 contains 16 residues. Trimming at V came to 1 base and at J to 5 bases, leaving 8 bases not matched to a gene. The CDR3 here is CASSLDLAGVLETQYF. CDR3 DNA: TGTGCCAGCAGCTTAGACTTAGCGGGAGTTTTGGAGACCCAGTACTTC.

A word on this clone: It may be a read error: a sequence one base away is much more abundant. CDR3 protein: CASSFGQDYEQYF. DNA of the CDR3: TGTGCCAGCAGCTTCGGACAGGACTACGAGCAGTACTTC. The chain employs TRBV11-2 and TRBJ2-7; 7 positions match TRBD1. J gave up 3 bases and V 3 bases, and 2 bases lay outside the gene matches. Germline CDR1 and CDR2: SGHAT and FQNNGV. This CDR3 region has 13 residues.

J is TRBJ2-3 and V is TRBV28; 9 bases are a match to TRBD1. Germline loops: CDR1 MDHEN, CDR2 SYDVKM. The V gene end was trimmed by 5 bases and the J gene end by 3 bases; junction bases not matched to a gene: 9. The CDR3 totals 16 residues. The CDR3 coding sequence is TGTGCCAGCAGTGAGCCGGGACAGGGTATGACAGATACGCAGTATTTT. The encoded protein is CASSEPGQGMTDTQYF.

V is TRBV7-9 and J is TRBJ2-5, with D perhaps matching TRBD1 (5 bases). This CDR3 has 12 amino acids. CDR1 and CDR2 from the germline V gene are SEHNR and FQNEAQ (reference sequence). V was cut by 5 bases and J by 5 bases, with 9 bases left in between. CDR3 nucleotides: TGTGCCAGCAGCCCAGGGCACGAGACCCAGTACTTC. Translation gives CASSPGHETQYF. Combining the CDR3 with reference TRBV7-9 and TRBJ2-5 gives the whole variable domain DTGVSQNPRHKITKRGQNVTFRCDPISEHNRLYWYRQTLGQGPEFLTYFQNEAQLEKSRLLSDRFSAERPKGSFSTLEIQRTEQGDSAMYLCASSPGHETQYFGPGTRLLVL.

V usage is TRBV7-8 and J usage is TRBJ1-1; 9 bases match TRBD1. Germline trimming cut 0 bases from V and 5 bases from J; bases unmatched to any gene: 4. The CDR3 totals 15 residues. CDR1 and CDR2 from the germline V gene are SGHVS and FQNEAQ. CDR3 region: CASSLAGTGRTEAFF. CDR3 coding DNA: TGTGCCAGCAGCTTAGCCGGGACAGGGAGGACTGAAGCTTTCTTT.

This clone was observed at least ten times. V gene TRBV7-8 combines with J gene TRBJ1-1, with D uncertain. The CDR3 consists of 13 residues. CDR1 and CDR2 (germline): SGHVS, FQNEAQ. Trimming stripped 5 bases from V and 1 base from J, with 8 bases between. CDR3: CASSGKGNTEAFF. The CDR3 coding sequence is TGTGCCAGCAGCGGGAAGGGGAACACTGAAGCTTTCTTT.

The CDR3 loop is CASRTGGRKEYF. In nucleotides, the CDR3 is TGTGCCAGCCGAACGGGCGGCAGGAAAGAGTACTTC. This rearrangement joins TRBV28 to TRBJ2-4; no clear D gene. The CDR3 extends over 12 amino acids. V shed 8 bases and J shed 14 bases, with 19 bases lying between them. The germline V gene encodes CDR1 MDHEN and CDR2 SYDVKM. Based on the CDR3 plus reference TRBV28 and TRBJ2-4, the full variable domain is DVKVTQSSRYLVKRTGEKVFLECVQDMDHENMFWYRQDPGLGLRLIYFSYDVKMKEKGDIPEGYSVSREKKERFSLILESASTNQTSMYLCASRTGGRKEYFGAGTRLSVL.